The next 18 T cell receptor beta chains were all read from a single sample in a study of blood T cells in healthy people across ages (dated by TCRdb to about 2015). Library method: 5' RACE. The instrument was an Illumina HiSeq 2500. A second roughly 7 to 11 cycle PCR used a sample-barcoded 5' primer and a J-beta primer mix. In TCRdb, the public reads were trimmed at Q25 with fastp and aligned with MiXCR, with productive beta chains retained. Each entry is one CDR3 protein sequence, shown with its most common DNA and genes. Present in this sample are 550,000 to 650,000 distinct CDR3 sequences, approximately 30% of which were seen just once. The ten largest clones add up to about a sixth of the sample. The sequenced sample was blood. The receptors come from a woman older than 75 in good health.

This clonotype was recorded many times. This chain connects TRBV3-1 to TRBJ2-5; TRBD2 matches at 15 bases. CDR1 LGHDT and CDR2 YNNKEL come from the germline V gene (reference sequence). V was pared by 5 bases and J by 2 bases, with 12 bases of the junction left unmatched. This CDR3 has 19 residues. The CDR3 nucleotides are TGTGCCAGCAGCTCATGGGGACTAGCGGGGGGTACCGTACAAGAGACCCAGTACTTC. Amino acid sequence: CASSSWGLAGGTVQETQYF.

The V call is TRBV7-2, the J call TRBJ2-4; 7 bases align to TRBD1. V shed 4 bases and J 5 bases; nucleotides not matched to a gene: 5. This CDR3 has 14 residues. Looked up from germline, CDR1 is SGHTA and CDR2 is FQGNSA. CDR3 coding DNA: TGTGCCAGCAGCTCCCCTGACAGGGAAAACATTCAGTACTTC. Translating gives CASSSPDRENIQYF.

This clonotype has just a few counts. A much larger clone differs from this one at a single base, so this may be a read error. Here the CDR3 reads CASRRQAQEQFF. CDR3 coding DNA: TGCGCCAGCAGACGACAGGCCCAAGAGCAGTTCTTC. The chain employs TRBV4-3 and TRBJ2-1; maybe TRBD1 (6 bases). Germline-derived CDR1 and CDR2 are LGHNA and YSLEER. Trimming left V 6 bases short and J 10 bases short, with 13 bases between. The CDR3 length is 12 residues.

This clonotype was recorded a few times. The chain is built from TRBV3-1 and TRBJ2-5, with D perhaps given as TRBD1 or TRBD2 (5 bases each). V lost 0 bases to trimming and J lost 7 bases, with 9 bases between them. Germline V CDR1 and CDR2: LGHDT, YNNKEL (reference sequence). The CDR3 loop spans 13 amino acids. This chain's CDR3 is CASSQDRDATQYF. The CDR3 DNA sequence: TGTGCCAGCAGCCAAGACAGGGACGCGACCCAGTACTTC.

This clonotype showed up many times. The chain has TRBV3-1 and TRBJ2-7; perhaps TRBD2 as D (5 bases). Trimming stripped 0 bases from V and 9 bases from J, with 15 bases between. This CDR3 spans 14 amino acids. Per the germline V gene, CDR1 is LGHDT and CDR2 is YNNKEL (reference sequence). CDR3 DNA sequence: TGTGCCAGCAGCCAAGATCAGAGAGGGAGAGGGCAGTACTTC. Translation gives CASSQDQRGRGQYF.

The chain couples TRBV5-4 to TRBJ1-2, with a tentative D call TRBD1 (6 bases). The CDR3 is 15 amino acids. Deletions cut 4 bases from V and 3 bases from J, with 16 bases between. Germline V gene data show CDR1 as SGHNT and CDR2 as YYREEE (reference sequence). CDR3 DNA sequence: TGTGCCAGCAGCCGAAGACGGGGGCATTACTATGGCTACACCTTC. This gives the protein CASSRRRGHYYGYTF.

As concerns this clonotype: This may be a read error: a much more frequent sequence differs by one nucleotide. The chain is built from TRBV25-1 and TRBJ2-5; 8 bases map to TRBD2. With 8 bases clipped from V and 3 bases from J, the junction kept 8 bases outside the gene matches. CDR3 length: 14 amino acids. Germline loops: CDR1 MGHDK, CDR2 SYGVNS. CDR3 sequence (DNA): TGTGCCAGCCCGTCGGAGCGGGGGAAAGAGACCCAGTACTTC. Residues: CASPSERGKETQYF. The complete variable domain, with remaining parts taken from reference TRBV25-1 and TRBJ2-5, reads EADIYQTPRYLVIGTGKKITLECSQTMGHDKMYWYQQDPGMELHLIHYSYGVNSTEKGDLSSESTVSRIRTEHFPLTLESARPSHTSQYLCASPSERGKETQYFGPGTRLLVL.

The V call is TRBV6-1, the J call TRBJ1-5; TRBD1 aligns across 7 bases. This CDR3 comprises 13 residues. V shed 10 bases and J 3 bases; nucleotides not matched to a gene: 6. The V gene's germline CDR1 is MNHNS and CDR2 SASEGT. CDR3 sequence: CATGTAINQPQHF. In nucleotides, the CDR3 is TGTGCCACCGGGACAGCCATCAATCAGCCCCAGCATTTT.

This clonotype was observed at least ten times. V and J are TRBV7-9 and TRBJ2-7; TRBD1 might be the D (6 bases). The CDR3 sequence is 14 residues long. Germline CDR1 and CDR2: SEHNR and FQNEAQ (reference sequence). V was pared by 5 bases and J by 6 bases, with 17 bases between. The CDR3 DNA follows: TGTGCCAGCAGCGCATACAGGGAAGCAGCCGAGCAGTACTTC. Translation: CASSAYREAAEQYF.

This clonotype was recorded many times. This chain connects TRBV14 to TRBJ2-1, with unresolved D. V lost 2 bases and J lost 9, with 14 bases in between. The germline V gene has CDR1 SGHDN and CDR2 FVKESK. CDR3 length equals 14 residues. Here the CDR3 reads CASSQRGSMGEQFF. In DNA, the CDR3 is TGTGCCAGCAGCCAAAGAGGTTCAATGGGTGAGCAGTTCTTC.

The rearrangement joins TRBV6-2 or TRBV6-3 to TRBJ1-6; D possibly corresponds to TRBD1 (5 bases). CDR3 size: 15 residues. V lost 4 bases and J 9 bases, leaving 16 bases between the germline ends. Germline CDR1 and CDR2: MNHEY and SVGEGT. CDR3 sequence: CASSSGTFGISPLHF. CDR3 DNA sequence: TGTGCCAGCAGTTCCGGGACGTTTGGGATTTCACCCCTCCACTTT.

The chain recombines TRBV28 with TRBJ2-5; 10 bases are a match to TRBD2. Trimming cost V 4 bases and J 2 bases; bases outside gene matches: 25. The CDR3 runs 22 residues. Germline CDR1 MDHEN, CDR2 SYDVKM. This CDR3 is CASSWGLAGDPTLAEQQETQYF. CDR3 in DNA: TGTGCCAGCAGTTGGGGCCTAGCGGGGGACCCAACCCTAGCCGAGCAACAAGAGACCCAGTACTTC.

This clonotype was detected ten times or more. The rearrangement uses TRBV20-1 and TRBJ1-1, with D unclear. Germline V gene sequence: CDR1 DFQATT, CDR2 SNEGSKA (reference sequence). CDR3 length: 13 amino acids. Trimming left V 0 bases short and J 4 bases short, with 9 bases between. DNA of the CDR3: TGCAGTGCTAGAGATGCGAGGAGCACTGAAGCTTTCTTT. Protein sequence: CSARDARSTEAFF.

In regard to this clonotype: A read error is possible here, since a much larger clone lies one base away. The chain couples TRBV24-1 to TRBJ2-5; 10 nucleotides align to TRBD1. The CDR3 runs to 13 residues. CDR1 and CDR2 from the germline V gene are KGHDR and SFDVKD. In nucleotides, the CDR3 is TGTGCCTCAGGGACAGGGGTAGGAGAGACCCAGAACTTC. The encoded protein is CASGTGVGETQNF.

The CDR3 loop is CASSRETGGWNSPLHF. CDR3 nucleotides: TGTGCCAGCAGCCGTGAGACAGGGGGCTGGAATTCACCCCTCCACTTT. The V gene is TRBV14, the J gene TRBJ1-6; 10 bases align to TRBD1. Germline trimming cut 4 bases from V and 7 bases from J; bases unmatched to any gene: 7. Germline CDR1 reads SGHDN; CDR2 reads FVKESK. The CDR3 sequence is 16 residues long.

In its sample, this clonotype was seen many times. The chain combines TRBV5-1 with TRBJ2-3; TRBD2 agrees at 12 bases. V dropped 6 bases and J dropped 6; count of bases not matched to a gene: 17. In germline, CDR1 is SGHRS, CDR2 YFSETQ. The CDR3 is made up of 18 amino acids. The CDR3, as DNA: TGCGCCAGCACTCTGGGACTAGCGGGCCTAACCATCCCCGATACGCAGTATTTT. This encodes CASTLGLAGLTIPDTQYF.

Points on this clonotype: One end of the junction is discordant with germline, which a read error may explain. The chain recombines TRBV20-1 with TRBJ2-5; 11 nucleotides align to TRBD2. Germline V gene lookup returns CDR1 DFQATT and CDR2 SNEGSKA (reference sequence). This CDR3 contains 12 residues. CDR3 in DNA: TGCAGTGCTAGGGAGACTAGCGGGACCCCGTACTTC. As protein: CSARETSGTPYF.

There are many counts of this clonotype. V is TRBV6-1 and J is TRBJ2-1; D gene unclear. Germline lookup yields CDR1 MNHNS and CDR2 SASEGT. This CDR3 has 16 residues. V shed 2 bases and J shed 0 bases, with 11 bases lying between them. CDR3 sequence: CASSERSSSSYNEQFF. CDR3 bases: TGTGCCAGCAGTGAACGGAGTTCGAGCTCCTACAATGAGCAGTTCTTC.